This T cell receptor beta chain was identified in a study of beta chain features in type 1 diabetes. On the study more broadly: Patients did not differ from healthy donors in age, gender or cell yield.

Germline V gene sequence: CDR1 SGHTS, CDR2 YDEGEE. The V end was cut by 4 bases, the J end by 4 bases, with 12 bases between. CDR3 size: 14 residues. Sequenced material consisted of expressed TCRB transcripts (all of the isolated RNA was reverse transcribed). The table came from immunoSEQ multiplex PCR; TCRdb's copy has only in-frame clones and leaves some out. This sample has hundreds of thousands of clones, with approximately 11% found just once. General study results and limits: A pattern of fewer insertions and more deletions at VDJ junctions was seen in type 1 diabetes patients. The study found that naive, central memory and Treg TCRB repertoires appeared more similar in patients than in healthy donors. Over-representation of high TCR-expressing cells was a possible consequence of cDNA sequencing.

Concerning this clone: Its antigen remains unidentified.

This clonotype originated in a woman in her 30s in good health. The chain is built from TRBV5-8 and TRBJ2-1; possibly TRBD2 for D (5 bases). Sequences were obtained from naive CD4+ T cells from blood. DNA of the CDR3: TGTGCCAGCAGCGAGGGATTATTTTACAATGAGCAGTTCTTC. As protein: CASSEGLFYNEQFF. Using reference TRBV5-8 and TRBJ2-1 for the parts outside the CDR3, the full variable domain is EAGVTQSPTHLIKTRGQQATLRCSPISGHTSVYWYQQALGLGLQFLLWYDEGEERNRGNFPPRFSGRQFPNYSSELNVNALELEDSALYLCASSEGLFYNEQFFGPGTRLTVL.